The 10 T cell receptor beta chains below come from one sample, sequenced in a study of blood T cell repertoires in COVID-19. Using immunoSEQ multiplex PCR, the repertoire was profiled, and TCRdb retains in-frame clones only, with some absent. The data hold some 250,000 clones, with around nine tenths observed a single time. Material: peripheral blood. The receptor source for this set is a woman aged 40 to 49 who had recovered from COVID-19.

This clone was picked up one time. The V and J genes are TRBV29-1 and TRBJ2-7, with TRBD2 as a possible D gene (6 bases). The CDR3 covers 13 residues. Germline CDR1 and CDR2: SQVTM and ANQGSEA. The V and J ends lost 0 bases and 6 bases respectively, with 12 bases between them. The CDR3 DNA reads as TGCAGCGTTGAAGAGGGGACTCCGCTCGAGCAGTACTTC. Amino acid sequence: CSVEEGTPLEQYF.

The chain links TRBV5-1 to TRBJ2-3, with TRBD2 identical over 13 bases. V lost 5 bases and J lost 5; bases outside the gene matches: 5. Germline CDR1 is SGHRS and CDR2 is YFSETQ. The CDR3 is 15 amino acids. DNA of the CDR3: TGCGCCAGCAGATTCGGACTAGCGGGAGTAGATACGCAGTATTTT. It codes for CASRFGLAGVDTQYF.

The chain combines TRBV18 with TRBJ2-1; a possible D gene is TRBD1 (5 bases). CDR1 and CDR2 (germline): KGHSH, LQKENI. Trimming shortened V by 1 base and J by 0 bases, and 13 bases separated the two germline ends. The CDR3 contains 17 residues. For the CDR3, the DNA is TGTGCCAGCTCACCACTCCCCTGGACACTCTCCTACAATGAGCAGTTCTTC. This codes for CASSPLPWTLSYNEQFF.

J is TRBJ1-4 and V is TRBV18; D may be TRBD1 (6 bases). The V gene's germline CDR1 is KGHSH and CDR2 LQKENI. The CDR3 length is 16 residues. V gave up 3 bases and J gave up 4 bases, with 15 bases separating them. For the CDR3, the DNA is TGTGCCAGCTCACCGGACCGGGGGGCCCTTAATGAAAAACTGTTTTTT. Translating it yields CASSPDRGALNEKLFF.

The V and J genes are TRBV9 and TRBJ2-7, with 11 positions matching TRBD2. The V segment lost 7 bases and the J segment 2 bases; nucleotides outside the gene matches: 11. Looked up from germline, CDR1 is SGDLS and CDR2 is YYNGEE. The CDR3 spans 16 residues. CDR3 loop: CASGPTTGLAAYEQYF. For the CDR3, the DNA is TGTGCCAGCGGACCGACGACGGGACTAGCGGCCTACGAGCAGTACTTC.

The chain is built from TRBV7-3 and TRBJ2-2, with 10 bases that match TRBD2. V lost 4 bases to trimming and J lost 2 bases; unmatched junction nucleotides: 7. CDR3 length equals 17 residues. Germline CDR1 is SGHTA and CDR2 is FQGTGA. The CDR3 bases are TGTGCCAGCAGCTACCCAACTAGCGGGATAAACACCGGGGAGCTGTTTTTT. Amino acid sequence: CASSYPTSGINTGELFF.

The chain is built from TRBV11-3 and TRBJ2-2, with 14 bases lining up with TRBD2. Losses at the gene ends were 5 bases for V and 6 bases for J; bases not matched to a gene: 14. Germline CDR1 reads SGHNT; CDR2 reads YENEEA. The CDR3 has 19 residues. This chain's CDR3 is CASSAPVGLAGGGSGELFF. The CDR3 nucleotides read TGTGCCAGCAGCGCACCGGTTGGACTAGCGGGAGGTGGTTCCGGGGAGCTGTTTTTT.

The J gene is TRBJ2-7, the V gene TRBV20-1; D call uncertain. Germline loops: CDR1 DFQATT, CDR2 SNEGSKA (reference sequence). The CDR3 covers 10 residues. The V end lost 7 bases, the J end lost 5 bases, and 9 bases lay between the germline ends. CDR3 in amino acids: CSESADEQYV. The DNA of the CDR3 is TGCAGTGAGTCGGCGGACGAGCAGTACGTC.

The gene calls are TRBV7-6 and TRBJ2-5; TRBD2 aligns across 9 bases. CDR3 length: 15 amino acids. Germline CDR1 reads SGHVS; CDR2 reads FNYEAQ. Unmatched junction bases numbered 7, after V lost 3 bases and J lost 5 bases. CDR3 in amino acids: CASSFGGRGGETQYF. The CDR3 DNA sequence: TGTGCCAGCAGCTTCGGCGGGAGGGGTGGGGAGACCCAGTACTTC.

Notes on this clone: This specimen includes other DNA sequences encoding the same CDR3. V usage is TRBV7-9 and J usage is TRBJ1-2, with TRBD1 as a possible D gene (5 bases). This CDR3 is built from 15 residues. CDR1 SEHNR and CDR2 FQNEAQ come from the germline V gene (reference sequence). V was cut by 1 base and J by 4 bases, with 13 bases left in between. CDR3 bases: TGTGCCAGCAGCTTAGGCGGCAGGGAGGGCTATGGCTACACCTTC. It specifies CASSLGGREGYGYTF.